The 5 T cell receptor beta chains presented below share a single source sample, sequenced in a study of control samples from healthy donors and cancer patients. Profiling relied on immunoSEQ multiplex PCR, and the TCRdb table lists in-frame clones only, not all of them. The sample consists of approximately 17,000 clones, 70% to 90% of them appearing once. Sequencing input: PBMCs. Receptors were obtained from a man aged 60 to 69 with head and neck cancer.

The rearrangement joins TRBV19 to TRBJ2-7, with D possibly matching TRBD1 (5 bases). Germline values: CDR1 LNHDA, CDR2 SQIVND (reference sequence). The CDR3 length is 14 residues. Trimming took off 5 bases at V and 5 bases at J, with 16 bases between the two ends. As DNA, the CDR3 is TGTGCCAGTAGTTCTCCAGGGATCGCTAACGAGCAGTACTTC. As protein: CASSSPGIANEQYF. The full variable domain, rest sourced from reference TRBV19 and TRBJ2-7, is DGGITQSPKYLFRKEGQNVTLSCEQNLNHDAMYWYRQDPGQGLRLIYYSQIVNDFQKGDIAEGYSVSREKKESFPLTVTSAQKNPTAFYLCASSSPGIANEQYFGPGTRLTVT.

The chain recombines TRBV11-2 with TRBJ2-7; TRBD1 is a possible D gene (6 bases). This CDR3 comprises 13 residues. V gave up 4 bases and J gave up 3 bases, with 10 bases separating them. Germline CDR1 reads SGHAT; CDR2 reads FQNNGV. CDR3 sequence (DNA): TGTGCCAGCAGCTCGGGACAATACTACGAGCAGTACTTC. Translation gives CASSSGQYYEQYF.

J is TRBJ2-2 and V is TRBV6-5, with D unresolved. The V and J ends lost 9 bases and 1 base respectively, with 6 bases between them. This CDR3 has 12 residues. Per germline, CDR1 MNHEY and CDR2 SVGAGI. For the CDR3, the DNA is TGTGCCAGTAGGGAGAACACCGGGGAGCTGTTTTTT. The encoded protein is CASRENTGELFF.

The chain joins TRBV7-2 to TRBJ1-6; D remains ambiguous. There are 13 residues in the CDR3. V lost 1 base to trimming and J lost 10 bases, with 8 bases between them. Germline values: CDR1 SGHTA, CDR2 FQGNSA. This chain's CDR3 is CASSLVGVSPLHF. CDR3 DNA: TGTGCCAGCAGCTTAGTGGGAGTATCACCCCTCCACTTT.

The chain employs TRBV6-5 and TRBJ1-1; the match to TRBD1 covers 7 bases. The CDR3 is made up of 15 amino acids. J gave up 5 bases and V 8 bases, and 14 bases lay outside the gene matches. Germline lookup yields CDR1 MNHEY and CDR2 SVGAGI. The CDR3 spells CASPQNRGLKTEAFF. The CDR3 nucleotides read TGTGCCAGCCCGCAAAACAGGGGATTAAAAACTGAAGCTTTCTTT.